The rows below give T cell receptor beta chains drawn from one sample of a study of response to subunit inactivated influenza vaccine. MiXCR was run by TCRdb on the RT-PCR reads, yielding one entry per CDR3 protein. The sample contains roughly 620,000 distinct CDR3 sequences, about 11% of which appear only once. The same data also went into a second study, on T cells expressing NK-cell markers.

This specimen was PBMCs from blood, taken on the day of vaccination. The origin of the receptors is a man in his fifties who received an inactivated influenza vaccine. The CDR3 runs from the conserved cysteine through the conserved F or W. D genes are given only for firm matches. The size field is filled for only some rows; it gives once, few, many or a size class.

>TRBV20-1|TRBJ2-1|-|few
CSARVGGGNEQFF
TGCAGTGCTAGAGTGGGAGGAGGCAATGAGCAGTTCTTC
>TRBV4-2|TRBJ1-5|-|few
CASSQSPTSGQPQHF
TGTGCCAGCAGCCAGAGCCCCACATCAGGTCAGCCCCAGCATTTT
>TRBV3-1|TRBJ2-5|TRBD1|-
CASSQDKEAGQGFQETQYF
TGTGCCAGCAGCCAAGATAAGGAGGCTGGACAGGGGTTCCAAGAGACCCAGTACTTC
>TRBV28|TRBJ2-7|-|few
CASSTGREDEQYF
TGTGCCAGCAGTACCGGAAGGGAGGACGAGCAGTACTTC
>TRBV20-1|TRBJ2-7|TRBD2|many
CSARLAGAFYEQYF
TGCAGTGCTCGACTAGCGGGAGCCTTCTACGAGCAGTACTTC
>TRBV11-2|TRBJ2-5|TRBD2|few
CASAAGETQYF
TGTGCCAGCGCAGCGGGGGAGACCCAGTACTTC
>TRBV7-2|TRBJ1-1|-|few
CASSPQPGGGTEAFF
TGTGCCAGCAGCCCGCAGCCAGGCGGGGGCACTGAAGCTTTCTTT
>TRBV6-2/TRBV6-3|TRBJ2-1|-|many
CASSYLGPGEQFF
TGTGCCAGCAGTTACCTGGGGCCCGGTGAGCAGTTCTTC
>TRBV12-3/TRBV12-4|TRBJ2-5|-|many
CASSPSTIQETQYF
TGTGCCAGCAGTCCATCGACCATACAAGAGACCCAGTACTTC
>TRBV10-3|TRBJ2-7|TRBD2|-
CAIRALAQSSYGQYF
TGTGCCATCAGGGCACTAGCGCAAAGCTCCTACGGGCAGTACTTC
>TRBV20-1|TRBJ2-3|TRBD2|many
CSARGLAASTDTQYF
TGCAGTGCTAGAGGCCTAGCGGCCAGCACAGATACGCAGTATTTT
>TRBV5-1|TRBJ2-1|TRBD2|-
CASSWSGGADRYDQFF
TGCGCCAGCAGCTGGAGCGGGGGGGCCGATAGGTATGATCAGTTCTTC
>TRBV28|TRBJ1-6|-|-
CASDDDSLNNSPLHF
TGTGCCAGCGATGATGACAGCCTAAATAATTCACCCCTCCACTTT
>TRBV24-1|TRBJ2-3|-|-
CATSAPTAADTQYF
TGTGCCACCAGTGCCCCGACAGCTGCGGATACGCAGTATTTT
>TRBV20-1|TRBJ2-5|TRBD1|few
CSAEGAAETQYF
TGCAGTGCCGAGGGGGCCGCTGAGACCCAGTACTTC
>TRBV7-2|TRBJ2-7|-|few
CASSLGAGFYEQYF
TGTGCCAGCAGCTTAGGCGCCGGGTTCTACGAGCAGTACTTC
>TRBV4-2|TRBJ2-1|-|few
CASSQPPTGNNEQFF
TGTGCCAGCAGCCAACCCCCGACAGGTAACAATGAGCAGTTCTTC
>TRBV29-1|TRBJ2-5|-|many
CSVVGETQYF
TGCAGCGTTGTTGGAGAGACCCAGTACTTC
>TRBV20-1|TRBJ2-7|TRBD2|few
CSARDVMAGGQEQYF
TGCAGTGCTAGAGATGTTATGGCGGGAGGTCAAGAGCAGTACTTC
>TRBV24-1|TRBJ2-1|-|few
CATSDFPAGLEQFF
TGTGCCACCAGTGATTTTCCGGCAGGGCTTGAGCAGTTCTTC
>TRBV12-3/TRBV12-4|TRBJ2-2|TRBD2|few
CASRGLAGGGELFF
TGTGCCAGCAGAGGTCTAGCGGGTGGCGGGGAGCTGTTTTTT
>TRBV5-1|TRBJ1-1|TRBD1|-
CASNPGQGMNTEAFF
TGCGCCAGCAACCCGGGACAGGGAATGAACACTGAAGCTTTCTTT
>TRBV20-1|TRBJ1-5|-|-
CSAQETGNQPQHF
TGCAGTGCTCAAGAAACCGGGAATCAGCCCCAGCATTTT
>TRBV5-1|TRBJ1-1|-|many
CASSLGVGTEAFF
TGTGCCAGCAGCTTAGGGGTAGGCACTGAAGCTTTCTTT
>TRBV20-1|TRBJ2-7|-|-
CSARRDESYEQYF
TGCAGTGCTAGAAGGGACGAGAGCTACGAGCAGTACTTC
>TRBV28|TRBJ2-3|TRBD1|few
CASSLIPGTGGTDTQYF
TGTGCCAGCAGTTTGATTCCCGGGACAGGGGGCACAGATACGCAGTATTTT
>TRBV14|TRBJ2-7|TRBD1|few
CASSNYYPGQLSYEQYF
TGTGCCAGCAGCAACTACTATCCGGGACAGCTCTCCTACGAGCAGTACTTC
>TRBV9|TRBJ2-2|TRBD1|-
CASRYGQGVGTGELFF
TGTGCCAGCAGATACGGACAGGGGGTCGGCACCGGGGAGCTGTTTTTT
>TRBV13|TRBJ2-1|-|few
CASSSPGTQAYNEQFF
TGTGCCAGCAGCTCCCCGGGGACCCAGGCCTACAATGAGCAGTTCTTC
>TRBV4-2|TRBJ1-1|-|-
CASSQDLEAGITEAFF
TGTGCCAGCAGCCAAGATTTAGAGGCAGGAATCACTGAAGCTTTCTTT
>TRBV12-3/TRBV12-4|TRBJ2-7|-|few
CAISGDRAYEQYF
TGTGCCATCTCAGGAGACAGAGCCTACGAGCAGTACTTC
>TRBV6-2/TRBV6-3|TRBJ2-3|TRBD2|-
CASSRRPGTSGGIKDTQYF
TGTGCCAGCAGCCGACGACCCGGGACTAGCGGGGGGATCAAGGATACGCAGTATTTT
>TRBV4-3|TRBJ2-1|-|-
CASSQDSSPNEQFF
TGCGCCAGCAGCCAAGATTCTAGTCCCAATGAGCAGTTCTTC
>TRBV5-6|TRBJ2-3|-|few
CASSLVGNRADTQYF
TGTGCCAGCAGCTTGGTGGGGAATCGAGCAGATACGCAGTATTTT
>TRBV28|TRBJ2-5|-|few
CASSSFGTVRETQYF
TGTGCCAGCAGTTCCTTCGGGACTGTTCGGGAGACCCAGTACTTC
>TRBV5-1|TRBJ2-1|TRBD2|few
CASSWGLAGVDGEQFF
TGCGCCAGCAGCTGGGGACTAGCGGGAGTTGATGGTGAGCAGTTCTTC
>TRBV29-1|TRBJ2-1|TRBD2|-
CSVELSGVEQFF
TGCAGCGTTGAACTTAGCGGGGTAGAGCAGTTCTTC
>TRBV7-9|TRBJ2-1|TRBD2|-
CASSYFSGRVDNEQFF
TGTGCCAGCAGCTACTTTAGCGGGAGGGTTGACAATGAGCAGTTCTTC
>TRBV28|TRBJ2-7|TRBD1|-
CASHPGGIYEQYF
TGTGCCAGCCATCCAGGGGGCATCTACGAGCAGTACTTC
>TRBV29-1|TRBJ2-3|-|many
CSAVLVGYSTDTQYF
TGCAGCGCCGTACTAGTGGGGTATAGCACAGATACGCAGTATTTT
>TRBV2|TRBJ2-7|TRBD2|few
CASSESSGRYEQYF
TGTGCCAGCAGTGAAAGCAGCGGGAGGTACGAGCAGTACTTC
>TRBV6-1|TRBJ2-1|-|-
CASNKQLNSYNEQFF
TGTGCCAGCAACAAACAATTGAACTCCTACAATGAGCAGTTCTTC
>TRBV12-3/TRBV12-4|TRBJ1-1|-|-
CASSFEASNTEAFF
TGTGCCAGCAGTTTTGAGGCGTCGAACACTGAAGCTTTCTTT
>TRBV16|TRBJ2-2|-|few
CASSPDGTNTGELFF
TGTGCCAGCAGCCCGGACGGCACGAACACCGGGGAGCTGTTTTTT
>TRBV3-1|TRBJ2-7|TRBD2|-
CASSQEGGRRNEQYF
TGTGCCAGCAGCCAAGAGGGAGGGAGACGGAACGAGCAGTACTTC
>TRBV6-2/TRBV6-3|TRBJ2-1|-|-
CASSSLVRGDDEQFF
TGTGCCAGCAGCTCACTAGTCCGTGGGGATGATGAGCAGTTCTTC
>TRBV12-3/TRBV12-4|TRBJ2-6|-|-
CASSFRWAASGANVLTF
TGTGCCAGCAGTTTTCGATGGGCCGCATCTGGGGCCAACGTCCTGACTTTC
>TRBV20-1|TRBJ1-6|-|-
CSANNRDAWVSPLHF
TGCAGTGCAAACAACAGGGATGCGTGGGTTTCACCCCTCCACTTT
>TRBV12-3/TRBV12-4|TRBJ2-7|TRBD2|many
CASSGLAGDEQYF
TGTGCCAGCAGCGGACTAGCGGGAGACGAGCAGTACTTC
>TRBV2|TRBJ2-5|TRBD2|many
CASSDGLARGTQYF
TGTGCCAGCAGTGACGGACTAGCGAGGGGGACCCAGTACTTC
>TRBV5-1|TRBJ2-1|TRBD1|few
CASSFQARGLNEQFF
TGCGCCAGCAGCTTTCAGGCCAGGGGGCTCAATGAGCAGTTCTTC